This T cell receptor beta chain originates from a study of regulatory T cells in long-lasting Graves disease. This clonotype was seen a few times. The target antigen is unknown. Study-level points and caveats: Persistent Graves' cases showed lower TCR diversity than newly diagnosed cases.

The time point here: newly diagnosed GD, antithyroid drugs for less than 3 months. RNA from PBMCs was the source of the TCR library. In building TCR beta libraries, iRepertoire HTBI primers were used together with Arm-PCR of CDR3 regions. TCRdb redid the calling of the multiplex PCR reads with MiXCR, one entry per CDR3 protein. Here the sample spans a few hundred thousand distinct CDR3 sequences, roughly 19% being singletons. CDR3 length: 15 amino acids. Germline V gene sequence: CDR1 SGHRS, CDR2 YFSETQ. The V and J ends lost 1 base and 2 bases respectively, with 12 bases between them. This same sample was also taken into another study, of T cells in Graves' hyperthyroidism and ophthalmopathy. That report notes: Exclusion of patients followed from uncontrolled infection, other autoimmune disease, pregnancy or lactation. The HTBI primer set drove a first-round RT-PCR of the TCR CDR3. Researchers found most expanded thyroid clonotypes above 0.001 in blood as well.

This rearrangement joins TRBV5-1 to TRBJ2-5, with D possibly TRBD2 on 5 matching bases. The material sequenced was peripheral blood mononuclear cells (PBMCs), taken at new diagnosis, from a patient treated with antithyroid drugs. The receptor's source is a woman aged 30 to 39 with Graves disease. The CDR3 region is CASSLSSVGQETQYF. The CDR3 nucleotides are TGCGCCAGCAGCTTGAGTAGCGTGGGGCAAGAGACCCAGTACTTC.